A selection of T cell receptor beta chains follows, all from one sample in a study of CD8+ T cells in alopecia areata. Profiled with immunoSEQ multiplex PCR; TCRdb holds only in-frame clones, not every one. The data contain about 170,000 clones, just over 65% of them seen just once; the ten biggest clones take up roughly 11%. Sample: CD8+ T cells sorted from blood, taken at week 0. The receptors were gathered from a human donor with alopecia areata. Both conserved end residues are part of each CDR3. D genes are given only for firm matches. Only part of the rows carry a size: once, few, many, or a class if the clone is expanded.

D gene	clone size	V gene	J gene	CDR3 protein	CDR3 DNA
.	once	TRBV7-2	TRBJ2-3	CASSLVLFWVSTQYF	TGTGCCAGCAGCTTAGTTCTGTTTTGGGTATCAACGCAGTATTTT
TRBD2	.	TRBV5-1	TRBJ2-7	CASSSTSGGTYEQYF	TGCGCCAGCAGCTCGACTAGCGGGGGGACCTACGAGCAGTACTTC
.	.	TRBV27	TRBJ1-6	CASSTVGAPLHF	TGTGCCAGCAGCACAGTGGGGGCACCCCTCCACTTT
TRBD1	.	TRBV4-1	TRBJ1-1	CASSQGDRGPDTEAFF	TGCGCCAGCAGCCAAGGGGACAGGGGGCCGGACACTGAAGCTTTCTTT
TRBD1	.	TRBV5-5	TRBJ2-1	CASSSDRGHNEQFF	TGTGCCAGCAGCTCGGACAGGGGACACAATGAGCAGTTCTTC
.	.	TRBV30	TRBJ1-6	CAWNYGSPLHF	TGTGCCTGGAACTATGGGTCACCCCTCCACTTT
.	.	TRBV30	TRBJ1-2	CAWSQQGSGYTF	TGTGCCTGGAGTCAACAGGGTAGTGGCTACACCTTC
TRBD1	.	TRBV30	TRBJ1-2	CAWSATGPNYGYTF	TGTGCCTGGAGTGCGACAGGGCCAAATTATGGCTACACCTTC
.	.	TRBV2	TRBJ1-4	CASSEWGGTATNEKLFF	TGTGCCAGCAGTGAATGGGGAGGGACGGCAACTAATGAAAAACTGTTTTTT
.	.	TRBV10-3	TRBJ2-1	CASAEFWWQFF	TGTGCTTCAGCGGAGTTTTGGTGGCAGTTCTTC
TRBD1	few	TRBV19	TRBJ1-1	CASSWSGGTEAFF	TGTGCCAGTAGTTGGTCAGGGGGGACTGAAGCTTTCTTT
.	.	TRBV30	TRBJ2-2	CAWSGSNTGELFF	TGTGCCTGGAGTGGCAGCAACACCGGGGAGCTGTTTTTT
.	.	TRBV11-2	TRBJ2-3	CASSSQGLGTDTQYF	TGTGCCAGCAGCTCGCAGGGATTGGGCACAGATACGCAGTATTTT
.	.	TRBV5-1	TRBJ1-1	CASSLAGNTEAFF	TGCGCCAGCAGCTTGGCAGGGAACACTGAAGCTTTCTTT
.	few	TRBV27	TRBJ2-7	CASSLYFSSYEQYF	TGTGCCAGCAGTTTATACTTCAGCTCCTACGAGCAGTACTTC
TRBD1	.	TRBV5-6	TRBJ2-6	CASSTDRGPGANVLTF	TGTGCCAGCAGCACGGACAGGGGGCCTGGGGCCAACGTCCTGACTTTC
.	.	TRBV5-8	TRBJ2-7	CASSSFGARNEQYF	TGTGCCAGCAGCTCCTTTGGGGCAAGGAACGAGCAGTACTTC
.	.	TRBV29-1	TRBJ2-3	CSVEEGVRTDTQYF	TGCAGCGTTGAGGAGGGTGTGAGAACAGATACGCAGTATTTT
.	.	TRBV10-3	TRBJ2-7	CAISEGSEQYF	TGTGCCATCAGTGAAGGTTCCGAGCAGTACTTC
TRBD2	few	TRBV7-9	TRBJ2-5	CASSRPGLAETQYF	TGTGCCAGCAGCCGACCGGGACTAGCAGAGACCCAGTACTTC
TRBD2	.	TRBV7-8	TRBJ2-3	CASSFLAGSTDTQYF	TGTGCCAGCAGCTTCTTAGCGGGGAGCACAGATACGCAGTATTTT
.	.	TRBV20-1	TRBJ2-1	CSATDGFF	TGCAGTGCTACCGATGGGTTCTTC
.	.	TRBV5-6	TRBJ2-1	CASRDPSYNEQFF	TGTGCCAGTAGGGACCCTTCCTACAATGAGCAGTTCTTC
.	few	TRBV13	TRBJ2-1	CASRGTPHEQFF	TGTGCCAGCAGAGGGACCCCACATGAGCAGTTCTTC
.	.	TRBV6-5	TRBJ2-7	CASSYSGRAAYEQYF	TGTGCCAGCAGTTACTCGGGCAGGGCCGCATACGAGCAGTACTTC
.	.	TRBV4-1	TRBJ1-2	CASSQVDRSNYGYTF	TGCGCCAGCAGCCAAGTTGACAGGAGCAACTATGGCTACACCTTC
TRBD1	few	TRBV5-1	TRBJ1-1	CASSSSGTGHEAFF	TGCGCCAGCAGCTCTTCCGGGACAGGGCATGAAGCTTTCTTT
TRBD2	.	TRBV30	TRBJ2-1	CAWSPGLGDNEQFF	TGTGCCTGGAGTCCGGGACTAGGAGACAATGAGCAGTTCTTC
.	.	TRBV30	TRBJ1-2	CAWTMGLYYGYTF	TGTGCCTGGACTATGGGACTTTACTATGGCTACACCTTC
TRBD1	.	TRBV29-1	TRBJ2-7	CSVRTGSYEQYF	TGCAGCGTGCGGACAGGGAGCTACGAGCAGTACTTC
.	once	TRBV2	TRBJ1-1	CASSEYLRGRGGRGTEAFF	TGTGCCAGCAGTGAATACCTACGGGGGCGTGGAGGGCGAGGCACTGAAGCTTTCTTT
.	.	TRBV25-1	TRBJ1-1	CASSDKEGVNTEAFF	TGTGCCAGCAGTGATAAGGAGGGAGTGAACACTGAAGCTTTCTTT
.	.	TRBV7-9	TRBJ1-1	CASSLKVTGAEAFF	TGTGCCAGCAGCTTAAAGGTGACGGGGGCTGAAGCTTTCTTT
TRBD2	few	TRBV7-9	TRBJ2-5	CASSHVKTGLAIGTQYF	TGTGCCAGCAGTCACGTAAAAACGGGACTAGCCATAGGGACCCAGTACTTC
.	.	TRBV29-1	TRBJ1-2	CSVDVGAGYGYTF	TGCAGCGTTGATGTAGGGGCAGGGTATGGCTACACCTTC
.	.	TRBV2	TRBJ1-6	CASSVGGRNSPLHF	TGTGCCAGCTCCGTCGGGGGTCGAAATTCACCCCTCCACTTT
.	few	TRBV30	TRBJ2-1	CAWSESTSNEQFF	TGTGCCTGGAGTGAAAGTACGTCCAATGAGCAGTTCTTC
.	few	TRBV11-2	TRBJ2-5	CASSFEGSTQYF	TGTGCCAGCAGCTTTGAAGGTTCGACCCAGTACTTC
TRBD1	.	TRBV13	TRBJ1-6	CASSTGNSPLHF	TGTGCCAGCTCGACAGGGAATTCACCCCTCCACTTT
.	.	TRBV9	TRBJ2-5	CASGGPAQYF	TGTGCCAGCGGGGGCCCGGCCCAGTACTTC
.	.	TRBV11-2	TRBJ2-2	CANEPTGWNGELFF	TGTGCCAACGAGCCCACAGGGTGGAACGGGGAGCTGTTTTTT
.	.	TRBV5-5	TRBJ1-2	CASSLEGYSYGYTF	TGTGCCAGCAGCTTGGAAGGGTACAGCTATGGCTACACCTTC
.	.	TRBV29-1	TRBJ1-1	CSVEVGGNTEAFF	TGCAGCGTTGAAGTCGGGGGTAACACTGAAGCTTTCTTT
.	once	TRBV5-6	TRBJ1-5	CASSFRDGSNQPQHF	TGTGCCAGCAGCTTCCGGGACGGCAGCAATCAGCCCCAGCATTTT
TRBD1	.	TRBV9	TRBJ1-6	CASSVDGTDNSPLHF	TGTGCCAGCAGCGTAGACGGGACAGATAATTCACCCCTCCACTTT
TRBD1	.	TRBV15	TRBJ2-7	CATSGTGRNEQYF	TGTGCCACCAGCGGGACAGGGAGAAACGAGCAGTACTTC
TRBD1	.	TRBV6-5	TRBJ2-7	CASSVTGGSYEQYF	TGTGCCAGCAGCGTGACAGGGGGCTCCTACGAGCAGTACTTC
.	.	TRBV11-2	TRBJ2-7	CASSFSTYEQYF	TGTGCCAGCAGCTTCTCTACCTACGAGCAGTACTTC
TRBD1	.	TRBV27	TRBJ1-2	CASSPPGQGVDGYTF	TGTGCCAGCAGTCCCCCTGGGCAGGGGGTAGATGGCTACACCTTC
.	.	TRBV29-1	TRBJ2-5	CSVEGWSGETQYF	TGCAGCGTTGAAGGGTGGTCTGGGGAGACCCAGTACTTC
.	few	TRBV19	TRBJ2-1	CASSISFLGGSYNEQFF	TGTGCCAGTAGTATATCATTCCTGGGGGGCTCCTACAATGAGCAGTTCTTC
.	.	TRBV7-4	TRBJ2-7	CASSLRTLGCEQYF	TGTGCCAGCAGCTTAAGGACTTTGGGGTGCGAGCAGTACTTC